This TCR beta chain stems from a study of tumor-infiltrating lymphocytes in localized non-small cell lung cancer. The germline V gene encodes CDR1 MNHEY and CDR2 SVGAGI. Trimming took off 8 bases at V and 3 bases at J, with 13 bases between the two ends. The CDR3 spans 13 residues. Assay used: immunoSEQ multiplex PCR; TCRdb lists only in-frame clones, some missing. The sample holds about 15,000 clones, 80% to 90% seen once. Overall study results and limits: Compared with uninvolved lung, tumors showed higher T cell infiltration by TCRbeta sequencing.

With regard to this clone: Its target is unknown.

The clonotype comes from a human donor with non-small cell lung cancer. Sequences were obtained from lung tumor tissue. The chain employs TRBV6-5 and TRBJ1-2; D is uncertain. The DNA for the CDR3 is TGTGCCAGCCGCGGATCTAAACACTATGGCTACACCTTC. Protein: CASRGSKHYGYTF.